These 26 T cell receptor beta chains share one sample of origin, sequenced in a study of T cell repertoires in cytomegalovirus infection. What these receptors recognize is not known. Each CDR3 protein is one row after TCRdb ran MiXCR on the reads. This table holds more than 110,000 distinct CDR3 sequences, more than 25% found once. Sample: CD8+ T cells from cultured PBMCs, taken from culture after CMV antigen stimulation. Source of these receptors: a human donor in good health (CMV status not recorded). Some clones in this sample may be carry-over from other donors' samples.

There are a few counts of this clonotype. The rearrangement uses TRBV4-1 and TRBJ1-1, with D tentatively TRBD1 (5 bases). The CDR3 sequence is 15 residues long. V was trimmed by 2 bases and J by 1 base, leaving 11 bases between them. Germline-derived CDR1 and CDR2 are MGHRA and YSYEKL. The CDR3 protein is CASSQSGTRNTEAFF. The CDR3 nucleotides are TGCGCCAGCAGCCAAAGCGGGACTAGGAACACTGAAGCTTTCTTT.

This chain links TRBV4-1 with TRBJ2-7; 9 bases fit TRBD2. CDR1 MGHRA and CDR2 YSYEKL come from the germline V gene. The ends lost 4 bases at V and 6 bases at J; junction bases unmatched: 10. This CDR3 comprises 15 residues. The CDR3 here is CASSPFGAGGLEQYF. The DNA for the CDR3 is TGCGCCAGCAGCCCCTTTGGGGCGGGGGGGCTCGAGCAGTACTTC.

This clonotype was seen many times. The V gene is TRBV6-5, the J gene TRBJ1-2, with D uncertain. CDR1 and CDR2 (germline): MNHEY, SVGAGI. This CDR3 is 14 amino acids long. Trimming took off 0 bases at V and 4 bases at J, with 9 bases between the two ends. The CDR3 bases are TGTGCCAGCAGTTACTCGCTCGACACCTATGGCTACACCTTC. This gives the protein CASSYSLDTYGYTF.

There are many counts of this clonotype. CDR3 loop: CASSLVGGETEAFF. In nucleotides, the CDR3 is TGTGCCAGCAGCTTGGTAGGGGGTGAGACTGAAGCTTTCTTT. The chain uses TRBV5-5 and TRBJ1-1; the D gene is possibly TRBD1 (6 bases). V was cut by 0 bases and J by 5 bases, with 11 bases left in between. This CDR3 spans 14 amino acids. Germline V CDR1 and CDR2: SGHKS, YYEKEE (reference sequence). The complete variable domain, with remaining parts taken from reference TRBV5-5 and TRBJ1-1, reads DAGVTQSPTHLIKTRGQQVTLRCSPISGHKSVSWYQQVLGQGPQFIFQYYEKEERGRGNFPDRFSARQFPNYSSELNVNALLLGDSALYLCASSLVGGETEAFFGQGTRLTVV.

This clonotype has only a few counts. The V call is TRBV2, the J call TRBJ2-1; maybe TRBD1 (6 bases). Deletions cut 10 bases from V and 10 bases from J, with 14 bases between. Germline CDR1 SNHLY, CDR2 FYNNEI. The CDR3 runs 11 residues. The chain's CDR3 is CATLQGPEQFF. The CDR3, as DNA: TGTGCCACCCTTCAGGGGCCAGAGCAGTTCTTC.

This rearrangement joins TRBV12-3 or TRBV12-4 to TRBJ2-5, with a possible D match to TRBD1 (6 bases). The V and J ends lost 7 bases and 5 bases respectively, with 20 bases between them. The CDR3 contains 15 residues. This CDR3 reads CASTLGTGFMETQYF. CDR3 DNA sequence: TGTGCCAGCACTCTGGGCACAGGGTTTATGGAGACCCAGTACTTC.

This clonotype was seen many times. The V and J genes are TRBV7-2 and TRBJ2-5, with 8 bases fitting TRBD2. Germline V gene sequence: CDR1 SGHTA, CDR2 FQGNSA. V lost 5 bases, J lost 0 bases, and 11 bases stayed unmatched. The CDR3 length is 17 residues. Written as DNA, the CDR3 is TGTGCCAGCAGCCCGGGAGCGGGGGAGGTAAACCAAGAGACCCAGTACTTC. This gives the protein CASSPGAGEVNQETQYF.

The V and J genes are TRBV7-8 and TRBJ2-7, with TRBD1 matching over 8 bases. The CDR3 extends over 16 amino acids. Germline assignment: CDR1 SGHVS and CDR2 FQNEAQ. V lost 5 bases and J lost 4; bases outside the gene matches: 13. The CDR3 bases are TGTGCCAGCAGCACACGGACAGGGAAAAACCCTTACGAGCAGTACTTC. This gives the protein CASSTRTGKNPYEQYF.

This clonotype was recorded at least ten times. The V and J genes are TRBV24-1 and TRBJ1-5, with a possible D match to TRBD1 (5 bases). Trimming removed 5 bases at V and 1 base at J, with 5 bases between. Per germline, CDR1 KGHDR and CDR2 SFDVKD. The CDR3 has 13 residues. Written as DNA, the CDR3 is TGTGCCACCAGTGGGGGCAGCAATCAGCCCCAGCATTTT. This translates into CATSGGSNQPQHF.

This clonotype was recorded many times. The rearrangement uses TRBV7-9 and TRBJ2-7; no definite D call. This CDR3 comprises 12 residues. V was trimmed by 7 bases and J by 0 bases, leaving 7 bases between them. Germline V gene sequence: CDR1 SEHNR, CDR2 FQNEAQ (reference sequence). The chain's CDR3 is CASKDYSYEQYF. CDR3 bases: TGTGCCAGCAAGGATTACTCCTACGAGCAGTACTTC.

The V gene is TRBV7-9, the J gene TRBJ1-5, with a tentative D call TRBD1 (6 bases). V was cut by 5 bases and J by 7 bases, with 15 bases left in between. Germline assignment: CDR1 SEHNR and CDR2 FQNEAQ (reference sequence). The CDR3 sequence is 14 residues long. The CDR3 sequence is CASSAPGGRQPQHF. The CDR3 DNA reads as TGTGCCAGCAGCGCACCTGGGGGGCGGCAGCCCCAGCATTTT.

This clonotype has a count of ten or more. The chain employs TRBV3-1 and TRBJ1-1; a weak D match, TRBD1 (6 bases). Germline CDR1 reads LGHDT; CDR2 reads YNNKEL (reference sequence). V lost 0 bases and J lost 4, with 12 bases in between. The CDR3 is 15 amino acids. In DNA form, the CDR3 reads TGTGCCAGCAGCCAAGATGGCAGGGGTGGCACTGAAGCTTTCTTT. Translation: CASSQDGRGGTEAFF.

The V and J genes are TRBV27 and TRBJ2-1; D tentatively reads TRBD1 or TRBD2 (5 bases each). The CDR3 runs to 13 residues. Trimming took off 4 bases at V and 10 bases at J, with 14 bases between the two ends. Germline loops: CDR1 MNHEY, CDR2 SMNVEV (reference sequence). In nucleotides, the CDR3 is TGTGCCAGCAGTTATACGGGGCCGTACGAGCAGTTCTTC. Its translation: CASSYTGPYEQFF.

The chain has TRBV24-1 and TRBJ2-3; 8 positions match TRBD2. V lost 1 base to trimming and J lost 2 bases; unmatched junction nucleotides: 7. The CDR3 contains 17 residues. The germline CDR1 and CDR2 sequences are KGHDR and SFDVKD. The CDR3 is CATSDLSGGPHTDTQYF. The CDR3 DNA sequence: TGTGCCACCAGTGATTTATCGGGGGGGCCCCACACAGATACGCAGTATTTT.

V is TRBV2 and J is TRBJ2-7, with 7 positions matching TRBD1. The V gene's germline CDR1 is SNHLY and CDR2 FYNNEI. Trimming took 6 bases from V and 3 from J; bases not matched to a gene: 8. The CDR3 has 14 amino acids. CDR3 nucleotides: TGTGCCAGCAGACTACAGGGGAGCGGCTACGAGCAGTACTTC. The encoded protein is CASRLQGSGYEQYF.

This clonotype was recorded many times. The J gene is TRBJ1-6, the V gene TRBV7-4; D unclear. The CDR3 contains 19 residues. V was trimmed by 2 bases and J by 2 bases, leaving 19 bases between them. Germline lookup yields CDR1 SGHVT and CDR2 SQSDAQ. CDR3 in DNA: TGTGCCAGCAGCTTACCTAAACGACCGCAATCTCCCTATAATTCACCCCTCCACTTT. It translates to CASSLPKRPQSPYNSPLHF.

CDR3 in DNA: TGTGCCAGTAGTATAACAGGGTTCACTGAAGCTTTCTTT. As protein: CASSITGFTEAFF. The rearrangement links TRBV19 to TRBJ1-1, with a tentative D call TRBD1 (6 bases). The length of the CDR3 is 13 residues. Deletions cut 2 bases from V and 4 bases from J, with 8 bases between. CDR1 and CDR2 from the germline V gene are LNHDA and SQIVND (reference sequence).

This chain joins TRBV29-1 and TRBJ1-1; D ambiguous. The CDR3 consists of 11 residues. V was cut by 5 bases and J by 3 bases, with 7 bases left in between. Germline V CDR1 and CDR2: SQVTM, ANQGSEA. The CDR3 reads CSVTKYTEAFF. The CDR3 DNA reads TGCAGCGTTACTAAATACACTGAAGCTTTCTTT.

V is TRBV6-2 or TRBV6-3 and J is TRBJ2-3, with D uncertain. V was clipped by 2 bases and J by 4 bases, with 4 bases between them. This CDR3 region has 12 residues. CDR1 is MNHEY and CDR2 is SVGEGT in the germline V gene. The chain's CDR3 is CASSYLADTQYF. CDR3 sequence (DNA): TGTGCCAGCAGTTACCTGGCAGATACGCAGTATTTT.

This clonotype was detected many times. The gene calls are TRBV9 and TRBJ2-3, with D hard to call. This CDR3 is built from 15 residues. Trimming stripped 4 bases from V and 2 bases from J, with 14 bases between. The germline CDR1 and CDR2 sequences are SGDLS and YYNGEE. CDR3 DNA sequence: TGTGCCAGCAGCTCTAGTTGGGAAATCACAGATACGCAGTATTTT. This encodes CASSSSWEITDTQYF.

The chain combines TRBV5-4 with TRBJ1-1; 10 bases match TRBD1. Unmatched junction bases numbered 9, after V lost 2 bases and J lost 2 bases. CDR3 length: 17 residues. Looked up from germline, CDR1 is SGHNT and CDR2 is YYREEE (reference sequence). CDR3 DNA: TGTGCCAGCAGCTTAGTCGGGACAGGGGACCTCAACACTGAAGCTTTCTTT. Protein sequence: CASSLVGTGDLNTEAFF.

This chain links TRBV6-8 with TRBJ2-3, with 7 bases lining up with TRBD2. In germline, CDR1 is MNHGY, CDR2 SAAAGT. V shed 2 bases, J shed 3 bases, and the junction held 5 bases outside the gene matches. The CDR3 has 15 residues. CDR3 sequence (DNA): TGTGCCAGCAGTTACCGAGCGGGGATGACAGATACGCAGTATTTT. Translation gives CASSYRAGMTDTQYF.

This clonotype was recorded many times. The DNA for the CDR3 is TGCGCCAGCAGCTTGGCAGGGACGGTTACCGATACGCAGTATTTT. Its translation is CASSLAGTVTDTQYF. The chain carries TRBV5-1 and TRBJ2-3; D tentatively fits TRBD1 or TRBD2 (5 bases each). The V and J ends lost 0 bases and 6 bases respectively, with 14 bases between them. The V gene's germline CDR1 is SGHRS and CDR2 YFSETQ. The CDR3 has 15 residues.

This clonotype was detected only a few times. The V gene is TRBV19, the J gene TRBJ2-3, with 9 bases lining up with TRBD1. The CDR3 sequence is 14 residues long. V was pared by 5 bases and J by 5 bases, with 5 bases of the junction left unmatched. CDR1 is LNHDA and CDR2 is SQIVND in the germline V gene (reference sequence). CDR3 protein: CASSPWTGEDTQYF. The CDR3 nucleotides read TGTGCCAGTAGTCCTTGGACAGGGGAAGATACGCAGTATTTT.

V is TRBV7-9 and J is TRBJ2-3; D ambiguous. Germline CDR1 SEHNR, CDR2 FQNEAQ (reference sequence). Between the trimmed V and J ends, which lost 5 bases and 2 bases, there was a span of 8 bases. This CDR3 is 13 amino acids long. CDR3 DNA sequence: TGTGCCAGCAGCGGTCCACTCACAGATACGCAGTATTTT. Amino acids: CASSGPLTDTQYF.

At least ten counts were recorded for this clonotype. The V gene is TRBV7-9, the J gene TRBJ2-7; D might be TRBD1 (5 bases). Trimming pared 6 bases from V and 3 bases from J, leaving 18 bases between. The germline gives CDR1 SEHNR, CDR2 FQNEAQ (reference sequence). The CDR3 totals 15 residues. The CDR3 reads CASRRQGGVNYEQYF. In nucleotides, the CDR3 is TGTGCCAGCAGGCGTCAGGGTGGAGTCAACTACGAGCAGTACTTC.